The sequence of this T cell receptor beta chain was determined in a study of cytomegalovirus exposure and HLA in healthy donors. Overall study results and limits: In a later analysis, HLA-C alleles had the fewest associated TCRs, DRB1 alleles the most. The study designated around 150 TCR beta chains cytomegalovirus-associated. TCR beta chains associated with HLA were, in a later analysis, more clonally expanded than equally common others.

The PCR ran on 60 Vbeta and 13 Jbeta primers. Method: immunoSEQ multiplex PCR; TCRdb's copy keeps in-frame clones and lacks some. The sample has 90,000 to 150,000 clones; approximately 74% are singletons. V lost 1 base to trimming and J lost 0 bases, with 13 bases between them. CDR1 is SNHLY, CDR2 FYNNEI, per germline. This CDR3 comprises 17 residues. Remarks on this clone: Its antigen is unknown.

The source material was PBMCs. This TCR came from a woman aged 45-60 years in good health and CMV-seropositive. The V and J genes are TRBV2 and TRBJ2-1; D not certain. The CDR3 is CASSEGRGPSSYNEQFF. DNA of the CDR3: TGTGCCAGCAGTGAAGGTCGAGGCCCTAGCTCCTACAATGAGCAGTTCTTC.